The source of this T cell receptor beta chain is a study of blood T cell repertoires in COVID-19. Overall study: Some COVID-19 samples were acute and others convalescent; all came from the United States, Italy and Spain.

Participant age was roughly 18 to 95 years, and participants resided in approximately 24 US areas. The CDR3 length is 16 residues. The germline V gene has CDR1 MNHEY and CDR2 SVGAGI. Trimming stripped 2 bases from V and 4 bases from J, with 17 bases between. Assay: immunoSEQ multiplex PCR; the TCRdb copy retains only in-frame clones and omits some. The sample has approximately 270,000 clones; roughly 91% are singletons. The genes are TRBV6-5 and TRBJ1-2; a possible D gene is TRBD1 (6 bases). Sequenced input: PBMCs or T cells enriched from blood (not recorded which). This TCR was sampled from a woman aged 55-70 years who had recovered from COVID-19. The CDR3 here is CASSYTPSAGVYGYTF. CDR3 DNA: TGTGCCAGCAGTTACACACCATCCGCAGGGGTCTATGGCTACACCTTC.